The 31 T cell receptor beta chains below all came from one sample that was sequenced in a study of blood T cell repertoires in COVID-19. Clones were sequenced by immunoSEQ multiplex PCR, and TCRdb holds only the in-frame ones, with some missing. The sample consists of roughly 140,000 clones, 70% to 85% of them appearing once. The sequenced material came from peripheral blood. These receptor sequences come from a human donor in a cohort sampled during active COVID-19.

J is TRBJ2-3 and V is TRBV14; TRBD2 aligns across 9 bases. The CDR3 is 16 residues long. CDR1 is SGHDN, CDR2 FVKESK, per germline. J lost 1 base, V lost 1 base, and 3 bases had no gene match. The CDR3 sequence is CASSQVRGGGTDTQYF. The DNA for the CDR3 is TGTGCCAGCAGCCAAGTACGCGGGGGGGGCACAGATACGCAGTATTTT.

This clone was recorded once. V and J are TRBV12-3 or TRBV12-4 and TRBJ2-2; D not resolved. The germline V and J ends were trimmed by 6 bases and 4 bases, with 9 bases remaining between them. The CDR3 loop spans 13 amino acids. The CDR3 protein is CASSATRTGELFF. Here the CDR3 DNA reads TGTGCCAGCAGCGCGACTCGCACCGGGGAGCTGTTTTTT.

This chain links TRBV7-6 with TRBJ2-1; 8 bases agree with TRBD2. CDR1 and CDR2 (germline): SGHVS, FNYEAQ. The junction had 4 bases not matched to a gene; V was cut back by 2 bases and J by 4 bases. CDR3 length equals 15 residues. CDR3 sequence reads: CASSLWSGGYNEQFF. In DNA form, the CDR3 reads TGTGCCAGCAGCTTATGGAGCGGGGGTTACAATGAGCAGTTCTTC.

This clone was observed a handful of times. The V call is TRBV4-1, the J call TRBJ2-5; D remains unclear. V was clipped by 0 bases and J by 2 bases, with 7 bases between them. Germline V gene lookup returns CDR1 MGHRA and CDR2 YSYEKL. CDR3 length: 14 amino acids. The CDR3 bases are TGCGCCAGCAGCCAAGAACCCAGGCAAGAGACCCAGTACTTC. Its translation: CASSQEPRQETQYF.

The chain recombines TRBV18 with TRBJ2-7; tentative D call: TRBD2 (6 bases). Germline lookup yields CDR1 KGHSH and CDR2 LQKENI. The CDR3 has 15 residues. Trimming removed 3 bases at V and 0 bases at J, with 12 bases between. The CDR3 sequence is CASSPTGDASYEQYF. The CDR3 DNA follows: TGTGCCAGCTCACCTACGGGGGACGCCTCCTACGAGCAGTACTTC.

CDR3 residues: CASSSPGRASTDTQYF. The CDR3 DNA follows: TGTGCCAGCAGCTCTCCGGGTCGTGCTAGCACAGATACGCAGTATTTT. This chain connects TRBV6-2 or TRBV6-3 to TRBJ2-3; D is uncertain. Looked up from germline, CDR1 is MNHEY and CDR2 is SVGEGT. Trimming shortened V by 6 bases and J by 0 bases, and 16 bases separated the two germline ends. This CDR3 is 16 amino acids long.

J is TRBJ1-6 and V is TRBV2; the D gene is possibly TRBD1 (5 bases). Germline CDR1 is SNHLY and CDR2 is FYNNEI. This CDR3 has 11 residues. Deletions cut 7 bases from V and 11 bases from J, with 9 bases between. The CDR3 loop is CASNQGAPLHF. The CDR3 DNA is TGTGCCAGCAACCAAGGGGCACCCCTCCACTTT.

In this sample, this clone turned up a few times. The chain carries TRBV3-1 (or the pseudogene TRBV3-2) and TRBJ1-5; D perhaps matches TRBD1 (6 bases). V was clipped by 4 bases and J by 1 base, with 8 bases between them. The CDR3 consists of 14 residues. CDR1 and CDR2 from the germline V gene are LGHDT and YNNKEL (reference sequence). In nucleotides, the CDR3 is TGTGCCAGCAGCCGAACAGGGAGCAATCAGCCCCAGCATTTT. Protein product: CASSRTGSNQPQHF.

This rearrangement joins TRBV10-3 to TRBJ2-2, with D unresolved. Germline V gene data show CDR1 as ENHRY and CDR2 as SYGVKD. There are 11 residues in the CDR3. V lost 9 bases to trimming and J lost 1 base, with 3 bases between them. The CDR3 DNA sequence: TGTGCCATACAGAACACCGGGGAGCTGTTTTTT. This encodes CAIQNTGELFF.

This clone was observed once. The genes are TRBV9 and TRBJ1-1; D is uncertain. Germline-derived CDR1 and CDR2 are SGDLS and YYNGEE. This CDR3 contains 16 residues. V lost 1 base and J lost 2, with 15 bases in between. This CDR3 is CASSVFLGAQNTEAFF. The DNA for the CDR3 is TGTGCCAGCAGCGTATTTCTTGGTGCGCAAAACACTGAAGCTTTCTTT. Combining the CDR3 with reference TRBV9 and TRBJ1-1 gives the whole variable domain DSGVTQTPKHLITATGQRVTLRCSPRSGDLSVYWYQQSLDQGLQFLIQYYNGEERAKGNILERFSAQQFPDLHSELNLSSLELGDSALYFCASSVFLGAQNTEAFFGQGTRLTVV.

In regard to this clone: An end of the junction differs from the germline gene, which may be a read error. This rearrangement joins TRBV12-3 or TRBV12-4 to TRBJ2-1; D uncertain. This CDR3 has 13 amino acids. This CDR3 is CASSLAHDNGQFF. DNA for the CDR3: TGTGCCAGCAGTTTAGCCCACGACAATGGGCAGTTCTTC.

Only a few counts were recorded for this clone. The CDR3 region is CASSYRGNSPLHF. The CDR3 DNA reads as TGTGCCAGCAGTTACAGGGGTAACTCACCCCTCCACTTT. This sequence joins TRBV6-5 and TRBJ1-6, with a possible D match to TRBD1 (5 bases). The CDR3 length is 13 residues. V lost 2 bases and J 10 bases, leaving 9 bases between the germline ends. In germline, CDR1 is MNHEY, CDR2 SVGAGI.

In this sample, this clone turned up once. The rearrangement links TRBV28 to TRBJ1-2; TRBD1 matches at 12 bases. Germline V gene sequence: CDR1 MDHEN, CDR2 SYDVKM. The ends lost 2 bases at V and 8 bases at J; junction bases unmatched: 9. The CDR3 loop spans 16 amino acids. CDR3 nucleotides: TGTGCCAGCAGTTTAGTGGGGACAGGGGGCGCGAAGGGCTACACCTTC. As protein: CASSLVGTGGAKGYTF.

CDR3 bases: TGTGCCAGCAGCGTAGAGACTAGAACAGATACGCAGTATTTT. It is translated as CASSVETRTDTQYF. The chain uses TRBV9 and TRBJ2-3; possibly TRBD2 for D (6 bases). Trimming stripped 0 bases from V and 3 bases from J, with 8 bases between. This CDR3 spans 14 amino acids. Germline-derived CDR1 and CDR2 are SGDLS and YYNGEE.

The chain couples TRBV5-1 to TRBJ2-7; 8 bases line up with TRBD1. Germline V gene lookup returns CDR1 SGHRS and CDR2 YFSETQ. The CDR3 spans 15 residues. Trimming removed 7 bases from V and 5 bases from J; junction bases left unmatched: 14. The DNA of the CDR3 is TGCGCCAGCGGAACCGGGACAGGCCTCTCGGACGAGCAGTACTTC. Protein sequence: CASGTGTGLSDEQYF.

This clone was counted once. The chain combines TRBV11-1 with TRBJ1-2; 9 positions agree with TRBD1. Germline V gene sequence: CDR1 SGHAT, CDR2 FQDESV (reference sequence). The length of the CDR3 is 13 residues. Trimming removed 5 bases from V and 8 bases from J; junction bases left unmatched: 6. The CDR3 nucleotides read TGTGCCAGCAGCCAGGACAGGGGATTCGGCTACACCTTC. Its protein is CASSQDRGFGYTF.

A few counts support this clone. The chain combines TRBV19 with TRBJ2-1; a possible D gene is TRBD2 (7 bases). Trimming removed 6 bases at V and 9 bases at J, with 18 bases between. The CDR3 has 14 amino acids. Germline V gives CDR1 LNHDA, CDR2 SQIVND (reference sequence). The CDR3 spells CASSQRGGLGEQFF. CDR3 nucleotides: TGTGCCAGTAGCCAGAGGGGGGGCCTTGGTGAGCAGTTCTTC.

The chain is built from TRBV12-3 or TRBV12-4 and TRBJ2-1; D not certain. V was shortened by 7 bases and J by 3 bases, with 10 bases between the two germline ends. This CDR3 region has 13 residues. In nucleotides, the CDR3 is TGTGCCAGCAAGATAGACATCTACAATGAGCAGTTCTTC. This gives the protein CASKIDIYNEQFF.

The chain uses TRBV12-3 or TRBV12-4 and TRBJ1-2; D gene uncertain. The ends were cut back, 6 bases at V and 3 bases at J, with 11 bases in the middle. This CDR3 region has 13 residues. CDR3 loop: CASSPLRDYGYTF. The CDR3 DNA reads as TGTGCCAGCAGCCCCCTGAGAGACTATGGCTACACCTTC.

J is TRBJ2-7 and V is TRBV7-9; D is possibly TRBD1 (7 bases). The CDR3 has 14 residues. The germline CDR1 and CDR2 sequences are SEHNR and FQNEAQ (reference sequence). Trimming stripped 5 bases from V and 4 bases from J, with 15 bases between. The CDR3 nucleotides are TGTGCCAGCAGCGCGGGACAGCCGGAATACGAGCAGTACTTC. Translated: CASSAGQPEYEQYF. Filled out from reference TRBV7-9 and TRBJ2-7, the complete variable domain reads DTGVSQNPRHKITKRGQNVTFRCDPISEHNRLYWYRQTLGQGPEFLTYFQNEAQLEKSRLLSDRFSAERPKGSFSTLEIQRTEQGDSAMYLCASSAGQPEYEQYFGPGTRLTVT.

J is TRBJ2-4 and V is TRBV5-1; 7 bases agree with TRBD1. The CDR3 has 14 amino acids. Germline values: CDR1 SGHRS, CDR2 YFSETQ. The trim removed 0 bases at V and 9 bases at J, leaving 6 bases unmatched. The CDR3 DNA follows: TGCGCCAGCAGCTTGGAAGGGGGCTACGGCATTCAGTACTTC. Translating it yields CASSLEGGYGIQYF.

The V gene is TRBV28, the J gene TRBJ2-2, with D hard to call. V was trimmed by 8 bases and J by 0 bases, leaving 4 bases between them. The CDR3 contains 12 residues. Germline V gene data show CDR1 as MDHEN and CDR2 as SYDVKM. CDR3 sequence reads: CASEPNTGELFF. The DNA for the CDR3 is TGTGCCAGCGAGCCGAACACCGGGGAGCTGTTTTTT.

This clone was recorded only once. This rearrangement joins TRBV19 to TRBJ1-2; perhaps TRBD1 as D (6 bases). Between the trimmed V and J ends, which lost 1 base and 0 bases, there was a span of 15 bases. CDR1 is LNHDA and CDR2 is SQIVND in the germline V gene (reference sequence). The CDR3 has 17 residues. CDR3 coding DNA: TGTGCCAGTAGTATAGGCCCAGGGGCCTCTCCTAACTATGGCTACACCTTC. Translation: CASSIGPGASPNYGYTF.

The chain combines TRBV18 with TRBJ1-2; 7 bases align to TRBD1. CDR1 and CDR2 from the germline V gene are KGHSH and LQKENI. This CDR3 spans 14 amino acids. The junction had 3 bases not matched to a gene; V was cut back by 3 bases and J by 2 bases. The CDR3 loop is CASSPDRVNYGYTF. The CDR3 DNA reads TGTGCCAGCTCACCCGACAGGGTGAACTATGGCTACACCTTC. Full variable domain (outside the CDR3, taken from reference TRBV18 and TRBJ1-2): NAGVMQNPRHLVRRRGQEARLRCSPMKGHSHVYWYRQLPEEGLKFMVYLQKENIIDESGMPKERFSAEFPKEGPSILRIQQVVRGDSAAYFCASSPDRVNYGYTFGSGTRLTVV.

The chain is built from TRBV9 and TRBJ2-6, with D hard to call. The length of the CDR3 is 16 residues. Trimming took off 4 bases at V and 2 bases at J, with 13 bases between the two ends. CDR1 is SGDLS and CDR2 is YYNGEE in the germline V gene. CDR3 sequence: CASSPHIGAGANVLTF. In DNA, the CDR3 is TGTGCCAGCAGCCCTCATATAGGAGCTGGGGCCAACGTCCTGACTTTC.

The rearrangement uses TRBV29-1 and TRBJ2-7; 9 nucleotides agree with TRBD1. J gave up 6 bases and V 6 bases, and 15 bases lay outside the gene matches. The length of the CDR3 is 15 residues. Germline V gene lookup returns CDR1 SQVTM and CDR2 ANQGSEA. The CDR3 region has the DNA TGCAGCGTCCCCGGGACAGGGACTTTGCTCGGCGAGCAGTACTTC. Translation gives CSVPGTGTLLGEQYF.

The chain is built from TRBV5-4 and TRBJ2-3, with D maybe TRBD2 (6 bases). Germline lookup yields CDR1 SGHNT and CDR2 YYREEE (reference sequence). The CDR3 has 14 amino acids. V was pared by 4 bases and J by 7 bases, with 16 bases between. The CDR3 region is CASSPGLYGYTQYF. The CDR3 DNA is TGTGCCAGCAGCCCGGGACTCTACGGTTATACGCAGTATTTT.

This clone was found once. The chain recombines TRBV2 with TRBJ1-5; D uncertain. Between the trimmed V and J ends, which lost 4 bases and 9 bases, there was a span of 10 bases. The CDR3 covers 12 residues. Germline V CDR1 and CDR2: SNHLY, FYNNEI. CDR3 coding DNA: TGTGCCAGCAGTGGCCCGCGGGCGCCCCAGCATTTT. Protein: CASSGPRAPQHF.

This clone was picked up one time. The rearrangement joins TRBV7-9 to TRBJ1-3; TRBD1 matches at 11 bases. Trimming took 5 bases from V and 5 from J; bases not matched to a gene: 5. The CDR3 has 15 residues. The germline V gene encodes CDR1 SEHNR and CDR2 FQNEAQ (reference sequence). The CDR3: CASSPPDRGRNTIYF. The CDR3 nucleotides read TGTGCCAGCAGCCCACCGGACAGGGGGCGAAACACCATATATTTT. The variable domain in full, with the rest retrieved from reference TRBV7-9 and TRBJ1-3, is DTGVSQNPRHKITKRGQNVTFRCDPISEHNRLYWYRQTLGQGPEFLTYFQNEAQLEKSRLLSDRFSAERPKGSFSTLEIQRTEQGDSAMYLCASSPPDRGRNTIYFGEGSWLTVV.

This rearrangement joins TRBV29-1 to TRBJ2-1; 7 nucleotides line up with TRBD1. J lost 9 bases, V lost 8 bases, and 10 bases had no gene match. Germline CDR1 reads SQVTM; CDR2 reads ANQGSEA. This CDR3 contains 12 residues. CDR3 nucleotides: TGCAGCTCCAGGACAGGCTACCTTGAGCAGTTCTTC. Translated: CSSRTGYLEQFF.

The CDR3 sequence: CATEQGRYEQYF. The CDR3 DNA is TGTGCCACAGAACAGGGGAGGTACGAGCAGTACTTC. This chain links TRBV28 with TRBJ2-7, with D possibly matching TRBD1 (7 bases). Germline CDR1 is MDHEN and CDR2 is SYDVKM. The CDR3 totals 12 residues. Trimming cost V 10 bases and J 4 bases, with 14 bases left between them.